The 4 T cell receptor beta chains below were found in one sample sequenced in a study of T-cell memory formation after mild COVID-19. TCRdb used MiXCR to reprocess the 5' RACE reads, holding one entry per CDR3 protein. This table holds about 160,000 distinct CDR3 sequences, roughly 31% found once. Input material: PBMCs or a T cell subset sorted from them (not recorded which). The receptors derive from an adult woman who had mild COVID-19 (a few samples of this study predate the infection). Cell type and time point are not known.

The chain joins TRBV15 to TRBJ1-6; 9 bases are a match to TRBD1. Germline lookup yields CDR1 LNHNV and CDR2 YYDKDF (reference sequence). Trimming took 0 bases from V and 10 from J; bases not matched to a gene: 7. The CDR3 extends over 16 amino acids. The CDR3 loop is CATSRERTGVRSPLHF. The CDR3 nucleotides are TGTGCCACCAGCAGAGAGAGGACAGGGGTCCGCTCACCCCTCCACTTT. The full variable domain, in which reference TRBV15 and TRBJ1-6 provide the parts outside the CDR3, is DAMVIQNPRYQVTQFGKPVTLSCSQTLNHNVMYWYQQKSSQAPKLLFHYYDKDFNNEADTPDNFQSRRPNTSFCFLDIRSPGLGDTAMYLCATSRERTGVRSPLHFGNGTRLTVT.

The CDR3 DNA reads TGTGCCAGCAACTCCGGGACAGGGCCTTTGAAGCAGTACTTC. Protein product: CASNSGTGPLKQYF. The V and J genes are TRBV28 and TRBJ2-7; 9 bases align to TRBD1. The CDR3 loop spans 14 amino acids. Germline CDR1 reads MDHEN; CDR2 reads SYDVKM. V gave up 7 bases and J gave up 8 bases; unmatched junction bases: 12.

This clonotype was observed a few times. The rearrangement links TRBV4-1 to TRBJ1-4; no clear D. From germline, CDR1 is MGHRA and CDR2 YSYEKL. Trimming removed 1 base at V and 0 bases at J, with 15 bases between. The CDR3 is 18 residues long. DNA of the CDR3: TGCGCCAGCAGCCAAGCGGTCACGAGGATCGCAACTAATGAAAAACTGTTTTTT. Translated: CASSQAVTRIATNEKLFF.

V usage is TRBV4-1 and J usage is TRBJ2-7; no firm D call. The CDR3 has 15 amino acids. V was shortened by 1 base and J by 3 bases, with 13 bases between the two germline ends. Germline V gene data show CDR1 as MGHRA and CDR2 as YSYEKL. CDR3 loop: CASSQGGNRNYEQYF. Written as DNA, the CDR3 is TGCGCCAGCAGCCAAGGAGGAAACCGGAACTACGAGCAGTACTTC.